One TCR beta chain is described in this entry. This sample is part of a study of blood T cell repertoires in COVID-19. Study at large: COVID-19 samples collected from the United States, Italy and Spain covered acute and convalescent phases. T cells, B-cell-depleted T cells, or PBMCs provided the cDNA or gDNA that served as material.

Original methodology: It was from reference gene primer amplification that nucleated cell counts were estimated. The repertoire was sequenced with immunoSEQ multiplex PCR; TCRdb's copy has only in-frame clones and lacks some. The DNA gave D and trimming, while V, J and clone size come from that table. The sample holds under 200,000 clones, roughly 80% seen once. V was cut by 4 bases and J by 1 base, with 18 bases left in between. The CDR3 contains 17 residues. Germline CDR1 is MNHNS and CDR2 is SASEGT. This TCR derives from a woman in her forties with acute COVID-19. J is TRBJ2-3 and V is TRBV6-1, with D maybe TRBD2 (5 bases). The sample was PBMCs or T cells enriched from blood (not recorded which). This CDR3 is CASSVAREPRGTDTQYF. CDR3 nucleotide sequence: TGTGCCAGCAGTGTGGCGAGGGAGCCGAGGGGCACAGATACGCAGTATTTT.